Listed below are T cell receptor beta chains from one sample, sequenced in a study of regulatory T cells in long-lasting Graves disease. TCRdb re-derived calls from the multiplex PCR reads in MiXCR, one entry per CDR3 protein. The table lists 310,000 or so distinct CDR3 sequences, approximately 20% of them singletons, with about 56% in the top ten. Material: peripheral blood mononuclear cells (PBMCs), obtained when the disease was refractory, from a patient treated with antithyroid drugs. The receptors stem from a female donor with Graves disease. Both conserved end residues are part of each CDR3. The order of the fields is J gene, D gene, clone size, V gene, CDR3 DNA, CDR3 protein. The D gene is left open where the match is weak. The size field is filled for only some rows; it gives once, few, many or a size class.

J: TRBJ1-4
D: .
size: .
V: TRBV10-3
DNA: TGTGCCATCAGTGAGACAGGGGAAAAACTGTTTTTT
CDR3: CAISETGEKLFF

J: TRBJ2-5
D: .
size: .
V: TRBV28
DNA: TGTGCCAGCAGTGGGGTTTCTGGGCCCCAAGAGACCCAGTACTTC
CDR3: CASSGVSGPQETQYF

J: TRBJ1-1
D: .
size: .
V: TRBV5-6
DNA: TGTGCCAGCAGTTCAGGTGGATCTGAAGCTTTCTTT
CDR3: CASSSGGSEAFF

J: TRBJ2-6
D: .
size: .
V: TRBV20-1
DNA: TGCAGTGCTAGGGCGCCCGGGGCCAACGTCCTGACTTTC
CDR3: CSARAPGANVLTF

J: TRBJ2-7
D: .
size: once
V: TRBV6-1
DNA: TGTGCCAGCAGTGAAGTTGGGTACGAGCGGTACTTC
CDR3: CASSEVGYERYF

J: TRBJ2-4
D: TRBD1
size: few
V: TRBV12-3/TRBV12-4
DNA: TGTGCCAGCAGTTTGGGGACAGGGAGGCACATTCAGTACTTC
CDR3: CASSLGTGRHIQYF

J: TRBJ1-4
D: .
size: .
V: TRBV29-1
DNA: TGCAGCGTTAGGGGAAGCTTTAATGAAAAACTGTTTTTT
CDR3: CSVRGSFNEKLFF

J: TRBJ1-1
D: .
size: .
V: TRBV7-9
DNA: TGTGCCAGCAGCTTACCTTATATAGGTGAAGGAGACACTGAAGCTTTCTTT
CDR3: CASSLPYIGEGDTEAFF

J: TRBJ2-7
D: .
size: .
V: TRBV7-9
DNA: TGTGCCAGCAGCTCCCTTTTTGGTGACGGAATCTACGAGCAGTACTTC
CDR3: CASSSLFGDGIYEQYF

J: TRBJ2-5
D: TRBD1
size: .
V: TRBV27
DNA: TGTGCCAGCAGTTCCCTGACAGGGATGGAGACCCAGTACTTC
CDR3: CASSSLTGMETQYF

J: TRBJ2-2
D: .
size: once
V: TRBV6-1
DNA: TGTGCCAGCAGTCTCTTCGGCAACACCGGGGAGCTGTTTTTT
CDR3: CASSLFGNTGELFF

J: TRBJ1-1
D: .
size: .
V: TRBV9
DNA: TGTGCCAGCGCCCCCTACAGGGAGAGGAACACTGAAGCTTTCTTT
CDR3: CASAPYRERNTEAFF

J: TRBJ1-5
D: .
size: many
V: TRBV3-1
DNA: TGTGCCAGCAGCCAAGGACCCAATCAGCCCCAGCATTTT
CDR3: CASSQGPNQPQHF

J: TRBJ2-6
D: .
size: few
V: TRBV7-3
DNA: TGTGCCAGCAGCTTAAACTTCCCCGGCTCTGGGGCCAACGTCCTGACTTTC
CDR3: CASSLNFPGSGANVLTF

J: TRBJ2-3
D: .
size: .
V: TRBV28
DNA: TGTGCCAGCAGTTTAGGGGGGTTCGTCACAGATACGCAGTATTTT
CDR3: CASSLGGFVTDTQYF

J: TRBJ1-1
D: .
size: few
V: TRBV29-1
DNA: TGCAGCGCCAGTGATACTGAAGCTTTCTTT
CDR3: CSASDTEAFF

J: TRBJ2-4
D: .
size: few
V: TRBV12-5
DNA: TGTGCTAGTGGTTTGGTAAAACAGTCTCAAAAAAACATTCAGTACTTC
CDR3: CASGLVKQSQKNIQYF

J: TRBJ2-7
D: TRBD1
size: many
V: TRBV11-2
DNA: TGTGCCAGCAGCCACTTACAGGACAGGGGGAACGAGCAGTACTTC
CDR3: CASSHLQDRGNEQYF

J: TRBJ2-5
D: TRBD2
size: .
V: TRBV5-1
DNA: TGCGCCAGCAGCTTGGCTCTAGCGGATCAAGAGACCCAGTACTTC
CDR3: CASSLALADQETQYF

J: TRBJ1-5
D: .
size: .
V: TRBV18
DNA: TGTGCCAGCTCACCACAAGGTGACAGGCAGCCCCAGCATTTT
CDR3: CASSPQGDRQPQHF

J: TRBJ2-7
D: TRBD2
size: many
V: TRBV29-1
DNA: TGCAGCGTTGAAAGGATTAGCGGGGGGAATTACGAGCAGTACTTC
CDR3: CSVERISGGNYEQYF

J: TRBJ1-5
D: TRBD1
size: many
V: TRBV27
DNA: TGTGCCAGCAGGGCCTGGGTTGGGACAGGGGCTAATCAGCCCCAGCATTTT
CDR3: CASRAWVGTGANQPQHF

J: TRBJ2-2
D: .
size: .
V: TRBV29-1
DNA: TGCAGCGTTGACGCCGGGGAGCTGTTTTTT
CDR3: CSVDAGELFF

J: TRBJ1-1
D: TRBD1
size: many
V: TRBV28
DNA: TGTGCCAGCAGGGAGACAGGGTGGGGCACTGAAGCTTTCTTT
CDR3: CASRETGWGTEAFF

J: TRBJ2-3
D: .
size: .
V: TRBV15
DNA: TGTGCCACCAGCAGAGATCGTCAGGTGATGGATACGCAGTATTTT
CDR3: CATSRDRQVMDTQYF

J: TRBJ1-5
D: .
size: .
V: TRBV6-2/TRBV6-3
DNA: TGTGCCAGCAGTTACGGGGGGCTTAGCAATCAGCCCCAGCATTTT
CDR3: CASSYGGLSNQPQHF

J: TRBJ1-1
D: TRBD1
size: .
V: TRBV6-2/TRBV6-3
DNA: TGTGCCAGCAGACCTAGGACAGGGAACACTGAAGCTTTCTTT
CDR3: CASRPRTGNTEAFF

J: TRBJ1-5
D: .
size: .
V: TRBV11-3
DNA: TGTGCCAGCAGTTGGGGACAAGGAAGCAATCAGCCCCAGCATTTT
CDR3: CASSWGQGSNQPQHF

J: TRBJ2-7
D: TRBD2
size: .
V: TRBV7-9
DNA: TGTGCCAGCAGCATACCGGGAGGATACGAGCAGTACTTC
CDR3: CASSIPGGYEQYF

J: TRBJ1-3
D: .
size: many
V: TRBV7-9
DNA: TGTGCCAGCAGCCCTCCCCAGAGAAACACCATATATTTT
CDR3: CASSPPQRNTIYF

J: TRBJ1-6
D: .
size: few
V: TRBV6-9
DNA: TGTGCCAGCAGTTACTCCGACAACGGGGATTCACCCCTCCACTTT
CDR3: CASSYSDNGDSPLHF

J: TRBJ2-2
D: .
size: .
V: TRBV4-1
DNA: TGCGCCAGCAGCCAAGTTGGGGGGATAAAGAACACCGGGGAGCTGTTTTTT
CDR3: CASSQVGGIKNTGELFF

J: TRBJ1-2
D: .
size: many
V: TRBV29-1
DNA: TGCAGCGTTGAAGAGGGGGAGGGTCGCTATGGCTACACCTTC
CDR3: CSVEEGEGRYGYTF